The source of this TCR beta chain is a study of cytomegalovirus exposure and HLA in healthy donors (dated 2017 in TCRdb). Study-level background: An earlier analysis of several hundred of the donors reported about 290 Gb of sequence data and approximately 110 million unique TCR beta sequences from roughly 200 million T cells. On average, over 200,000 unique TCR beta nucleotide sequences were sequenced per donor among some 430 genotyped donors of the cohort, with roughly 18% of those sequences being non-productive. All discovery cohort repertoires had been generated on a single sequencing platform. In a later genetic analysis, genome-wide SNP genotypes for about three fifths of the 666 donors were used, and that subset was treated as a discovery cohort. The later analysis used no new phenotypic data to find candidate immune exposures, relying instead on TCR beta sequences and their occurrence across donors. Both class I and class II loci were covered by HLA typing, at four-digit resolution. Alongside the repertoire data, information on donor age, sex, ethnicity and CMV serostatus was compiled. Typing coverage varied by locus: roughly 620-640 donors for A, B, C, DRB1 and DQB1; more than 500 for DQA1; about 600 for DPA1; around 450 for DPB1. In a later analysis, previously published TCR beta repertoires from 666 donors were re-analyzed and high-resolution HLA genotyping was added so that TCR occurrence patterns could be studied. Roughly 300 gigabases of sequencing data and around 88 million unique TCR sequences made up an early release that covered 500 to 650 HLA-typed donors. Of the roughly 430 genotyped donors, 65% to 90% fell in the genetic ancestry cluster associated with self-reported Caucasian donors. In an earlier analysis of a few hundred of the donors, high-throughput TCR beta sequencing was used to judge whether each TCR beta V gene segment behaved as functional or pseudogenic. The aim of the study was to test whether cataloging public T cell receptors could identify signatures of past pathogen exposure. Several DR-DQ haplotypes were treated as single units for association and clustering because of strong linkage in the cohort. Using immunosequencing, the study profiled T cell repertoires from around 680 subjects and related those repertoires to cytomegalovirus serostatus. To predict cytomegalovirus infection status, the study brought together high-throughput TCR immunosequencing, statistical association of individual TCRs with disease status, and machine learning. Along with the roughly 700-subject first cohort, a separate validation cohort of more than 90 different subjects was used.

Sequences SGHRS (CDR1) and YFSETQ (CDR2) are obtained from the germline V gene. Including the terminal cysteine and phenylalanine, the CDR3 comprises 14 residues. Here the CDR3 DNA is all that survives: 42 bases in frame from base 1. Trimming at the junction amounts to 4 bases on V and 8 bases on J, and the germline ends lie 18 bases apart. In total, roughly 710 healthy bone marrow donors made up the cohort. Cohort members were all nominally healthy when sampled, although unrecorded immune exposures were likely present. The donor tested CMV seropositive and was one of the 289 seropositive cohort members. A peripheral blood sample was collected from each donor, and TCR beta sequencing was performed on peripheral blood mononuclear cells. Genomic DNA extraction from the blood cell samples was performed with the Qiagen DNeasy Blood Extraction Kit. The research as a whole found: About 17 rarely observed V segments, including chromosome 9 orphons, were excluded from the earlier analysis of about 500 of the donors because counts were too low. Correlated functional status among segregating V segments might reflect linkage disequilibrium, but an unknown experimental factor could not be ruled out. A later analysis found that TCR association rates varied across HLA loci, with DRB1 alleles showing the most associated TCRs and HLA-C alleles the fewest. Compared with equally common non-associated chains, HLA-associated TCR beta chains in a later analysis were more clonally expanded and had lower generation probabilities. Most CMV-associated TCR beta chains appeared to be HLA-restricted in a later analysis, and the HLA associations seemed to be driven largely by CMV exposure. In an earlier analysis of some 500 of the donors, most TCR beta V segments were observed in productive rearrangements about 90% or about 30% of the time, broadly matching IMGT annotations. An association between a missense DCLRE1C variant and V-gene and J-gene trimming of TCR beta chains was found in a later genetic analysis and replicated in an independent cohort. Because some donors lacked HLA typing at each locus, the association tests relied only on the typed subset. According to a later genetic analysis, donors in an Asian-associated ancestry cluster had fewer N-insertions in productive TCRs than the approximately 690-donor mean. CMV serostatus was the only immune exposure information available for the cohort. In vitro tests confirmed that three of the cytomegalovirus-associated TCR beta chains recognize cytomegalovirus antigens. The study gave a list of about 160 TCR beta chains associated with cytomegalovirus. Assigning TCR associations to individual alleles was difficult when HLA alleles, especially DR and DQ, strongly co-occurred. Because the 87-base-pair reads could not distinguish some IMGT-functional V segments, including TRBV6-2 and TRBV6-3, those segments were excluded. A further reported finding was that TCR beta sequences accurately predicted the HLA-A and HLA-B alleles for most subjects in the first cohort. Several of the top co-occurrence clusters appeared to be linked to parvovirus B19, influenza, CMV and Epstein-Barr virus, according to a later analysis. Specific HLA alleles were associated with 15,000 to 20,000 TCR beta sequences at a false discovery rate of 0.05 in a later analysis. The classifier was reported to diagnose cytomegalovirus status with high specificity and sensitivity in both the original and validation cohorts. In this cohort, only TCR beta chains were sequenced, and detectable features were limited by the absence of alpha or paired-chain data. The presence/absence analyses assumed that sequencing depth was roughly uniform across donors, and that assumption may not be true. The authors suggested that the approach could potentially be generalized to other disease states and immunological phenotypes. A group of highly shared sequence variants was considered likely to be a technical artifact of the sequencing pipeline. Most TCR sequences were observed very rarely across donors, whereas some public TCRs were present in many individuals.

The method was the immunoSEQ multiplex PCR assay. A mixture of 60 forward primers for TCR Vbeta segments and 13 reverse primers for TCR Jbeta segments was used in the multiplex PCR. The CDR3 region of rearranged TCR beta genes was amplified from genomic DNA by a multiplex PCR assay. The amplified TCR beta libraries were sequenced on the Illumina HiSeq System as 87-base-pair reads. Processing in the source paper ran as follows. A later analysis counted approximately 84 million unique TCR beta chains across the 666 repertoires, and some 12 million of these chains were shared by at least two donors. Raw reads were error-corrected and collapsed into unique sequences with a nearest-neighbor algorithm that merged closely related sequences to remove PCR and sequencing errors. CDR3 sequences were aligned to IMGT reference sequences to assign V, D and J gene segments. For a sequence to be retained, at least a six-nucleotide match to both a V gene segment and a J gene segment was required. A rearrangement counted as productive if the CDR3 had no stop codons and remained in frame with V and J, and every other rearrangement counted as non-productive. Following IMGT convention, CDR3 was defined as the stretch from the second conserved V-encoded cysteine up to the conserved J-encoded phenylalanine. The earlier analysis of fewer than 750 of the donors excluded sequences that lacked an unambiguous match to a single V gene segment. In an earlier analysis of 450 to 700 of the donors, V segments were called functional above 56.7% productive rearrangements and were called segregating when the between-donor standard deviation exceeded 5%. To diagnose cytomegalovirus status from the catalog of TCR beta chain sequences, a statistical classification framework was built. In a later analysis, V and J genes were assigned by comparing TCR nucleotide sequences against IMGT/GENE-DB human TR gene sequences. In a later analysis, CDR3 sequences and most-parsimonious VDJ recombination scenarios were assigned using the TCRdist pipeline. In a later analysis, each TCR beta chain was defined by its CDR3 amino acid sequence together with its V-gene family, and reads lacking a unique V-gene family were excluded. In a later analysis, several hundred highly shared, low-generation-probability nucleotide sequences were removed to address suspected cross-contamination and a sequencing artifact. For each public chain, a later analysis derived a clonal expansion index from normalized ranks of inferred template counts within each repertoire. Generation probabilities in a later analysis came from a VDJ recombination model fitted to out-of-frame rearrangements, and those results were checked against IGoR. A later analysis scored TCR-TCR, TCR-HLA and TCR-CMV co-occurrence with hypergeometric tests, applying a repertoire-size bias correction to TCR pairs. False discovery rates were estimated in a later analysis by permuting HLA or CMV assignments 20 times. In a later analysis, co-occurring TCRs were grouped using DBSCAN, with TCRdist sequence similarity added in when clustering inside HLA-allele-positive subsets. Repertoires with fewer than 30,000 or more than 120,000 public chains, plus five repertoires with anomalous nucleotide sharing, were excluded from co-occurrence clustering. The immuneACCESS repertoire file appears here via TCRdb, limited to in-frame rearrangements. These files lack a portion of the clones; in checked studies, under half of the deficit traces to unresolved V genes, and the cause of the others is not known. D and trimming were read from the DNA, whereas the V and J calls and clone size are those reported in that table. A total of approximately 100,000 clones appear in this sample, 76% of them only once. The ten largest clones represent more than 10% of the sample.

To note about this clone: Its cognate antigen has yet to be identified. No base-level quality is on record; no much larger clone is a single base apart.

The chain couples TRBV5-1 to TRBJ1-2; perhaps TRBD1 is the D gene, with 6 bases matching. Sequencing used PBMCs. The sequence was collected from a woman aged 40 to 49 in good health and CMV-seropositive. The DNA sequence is TGCGCCAGCAGCCCGGGGGGGGTTGACAGGGGCTACACCTTC. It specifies CASSPGGVDRGYTF. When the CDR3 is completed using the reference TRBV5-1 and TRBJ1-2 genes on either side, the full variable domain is KAGVTQTPRYLIKTRGQQVTLSCSPISGHRSVSWYQQTPGQGLQFLFEYFSETQRNKGNFPGRFSGRQFSNSRSEMNVSTLELGDSALYLCASSPGGVDRGYTFGSGTRLTVV.